Shown below are 19 T cell receptor beta chains from a single sample sequenced in a study of T cell repertoires in cytomegalovirus infection. From the reads, TCRdb called clonotypes with MiXCR, one entry per CDR3 protein. The profile shows about 500,000 distinct CDR3 sequences, roughly a third of them singletons. The antigens for these receptors are not known. Source: cultured PBMCs, taken from culture after CMV antigen stimulation. These receptors all come from a human donor in good health (CMV status not recorded). Some clones in this sample may be carry-over from other donors' samples.

The chain links TRBV30 to TRBJ1-5, with 9 positions matching TRBD1. The CDR3 totals 13 residues. The germline CDR1 and CDR2 sequences are GTSNPN and SVGIG (reference sequence). J was trimmed by 6 bases and V by 3 bases; bases with no gene match: 3. The CDR3 region is CAWRGQGGQPQHF. In nucleotides, the CDR3 is TGTGCCTGGAGGGGACAGGGCGGTCAGCCCCAGCATTTT.

The genes are TRBV7-2 and TRBJ2-1; 7 nucleotides match TRBD1. With V trimmed by 5 bases and J by 9 bases, 4 bases remained unmatched. The CDR3 spans 12 residues. Germline CDR1 SGHTA, CDR2 FQGNSA. The CDR3 region is CASSSTGVEQFF. The CDR3 DNA reads TGTGCCAGCAGCAGTACAGGGGTTGAGCAGTTCTTC.

The gene calls are TRBV4-1 and TRBJ1-4; D not certain. Trimming cost V 5 bases and J 5 bases, with 12 bases left between them. This CDR3 spans 14 amino acids. The germline gives CDR1 MGHRA, CDR2 YSYEKL. The CDR3 spells CASSSRTANEKLFF. DNA of the CDR3: TGCGCCAGCAGCTCACGGACGGCAAATGAAAAACTGTTTTTT.

There are a few counts of this clonotype. The chain combines TRBV11-2 with TRBJ2-5; D not resolved. The CDR3 has 14 amino acids. From germline, CDR1 is SGHAT and CDR2 FQNNGV. The germline V and J ends were trimmed by 5 bases and 5 bases, with 15 bases remaining between them. The CDR3, as DNA: TGTGCCAGCAGCCCCGGAGCCGTGAGGGAGACCCAGTACTTC. Translation gives CASSPGAVRETQYF.

The V gene is TRBV28, the J gene TRBJ1-4, with D possibly being TRBD1 (6 bases). V lost 4 bases, J lost 5 bases, and 11 bases lay in between. The CDR3 length is 14 residues. The germline V gene has CDR1 MDHEN and CDR2 SYDVKM. This CDR3 reads CASSSQGMNEKLFF. The CDR3 bases are TGTGCCAGCAGTTCACAGGGAATGAATGAAAAACTGTTTTTT.

This clonotype was seen repeatedly, ten times or more. The gene calls are TRBV6-1 and TRBJ1-4; 7 nucleotides match TRBD1. Germline values: CDR1 MNHNS, CDR2 SASEGT. The CDR3 spans 14 residues. Trimming at V came to 3 bases and at J to 5 bases, leaving 3 bases not matched to a gene. The CDR3 DNA reads as TGTGCCAGCAGTGAGTTCAGGGGGAATGAAAAACTGTTTTTT. This gives the protein CASSEFRGNEKLFF.

The sample holds a few counts of this clonotype. Here the CDR3 DNA reads TGTGCCAGCAGCTTAACCACCGCAGATACGCAGTATTTT. Residues: CASSLTTADTQYF. The J gene is TRBJ2-3, the V gene TRBV7-9; D not certain. The CDR3 extends over 13 amino acids. The germline CDR1 and CDR2 sequences are SEHNR and FQNEAQ (reference sequence). V lost 2 bases and J lost 4, with 7 bases in between.

This clonotype was counted a few times. The chain links TRBV7-8 to TRBJ1-5; D unresolved. The germline V and J ends were trimmed by 1 base and 0 bases, with 13 bases remaining between them. The germline CDR1 and CDR2 sequences are SGHVS and FQNEAQ. CDR3 length equals 17 residues. The CDR3 protein is CASSLDQRFSSNQPQHF. The DNA for the CDR3 is TGTGCCAGCAGCTTAGATCAACGTTTCTCTAGCAATCAGCCCCAGCATTTT.

The table lists this clonotype with a few counts. J is TRBJ2-5 and V is TRBV11-3; 8 nucleotides align to TRBD1. Germline-derived CDR1 and CDR2 are SGHNT and YENEEA. CDR3 size: 15 residues. The J segment lost 5 bases and the V segment lost 5 bases, leaving 10 bases of the junction unmatched. Here the CDR3 DNA reads TGTGCCAGCAGCCAGGACAGGGCAGCCCGTGAGACCCAGTACTTC. The encoded protein is CASSQDRAARETQYF.

The gene calls are TRBV19 and TRBJ2-2, with TRBD2 identical over 9 bases. V gave up 3 bases and J gave up 4 bases; unmatched junction bases: 15. The CDR3 extends over 19 amino acids. The germline gives CDR1 LNHDA, CDR2 SQIVND (reference sequence). The chain's CDR3 is CASSILRTGGSGGTGELFF. The CDR3 region has the DNA TGTGCCAGTAGTATTCTCAGGACAGGCGGTAGCGGGGGCACCGGGGAGCTGTTTTTT.

This clonotype was counted only a few times. The chain has TRBV7-2 and TRBJ2-1, with D unresolved. The ends were cut back, 4 bases at V and 8 bases at J, with 18 bases in the middle. The CDR3 has 15 amino acids. Per germline, CDR1 SGHTA and CDR2 FQGNSA. The chain's CDR3 is CASSYYDREVDEQFF. The CDR3 DNA follows: TGTGCCAGCAGCTACTACGACCGCGAAGTCGATGAGCAGTTCTTC.

This clonotype was recorded a few times. V usage is TRBV6-2 or TRBV6-3 and J usage is TRBJ1-2; 9 nucleotides match TRBD1. Germline values: CDR1 MNHEY, CDR2 SVGEGT. J lost 1 base, V lost 6 bases, and 9 bases had no gene match. The CDR3 has 16 amino acids. CDR3 loop: CASSTGTGIDNYGYTF. Written as DNA, the CDR3 is TGTGCCAGCAGCACCGGGACAGGGATCGATAACTATGGCTACACCTTC.

This chain uses TRBV20-1 with TRBJ2-1, with D possibly being TRBD2 (6 bases). The germline V gene has CDR1 DFQATT and CDR2 SNEGSKA (reference sequence). The V end lost 2 bases, the J end lost 0 bases, and 8 bases lay between the germline ends. This CDR3 comprises 14 residues. The CDR3 coding sequence is TGCAGTGCTAGAAAGCGGGTCTCCTACAATGAGCAGTTCTTC. This gives the protein CSARKRVSYNEQFF.

This clonotype came up a few times. The chain carries TRBV7-9 and TRBJ1-1; D uncertain. Germline V lookup: CDR1 SEHNR, CDR2 FQNEAQ (reference sequence). The germline V and J ends were trimmed by 5 bases and 5 bases, with 18 bases remaining between them. CDR3 length: 15 residues. The CDR3 nucleotides are TGTGCCAGCAGCCCCCCCGGAGTCCCCACGACTGAAGCTTTCTTT. Its protein is CASSPPGVPTTEAFF.

This clonotype was seen at least ten times. The rearrangement joins TRBV7-2 to TRBJ2-5, with 10 bases matching TRBD2. The V segment lost 1 base and the J segment 4 bases; nucleotides outside the gene matches: 6. The CDR3 length is 16 residues. The germline gives CDR1 SGHTA, CDR2 FQGNSA. The CDR3: CASSLGASGSGETQYF. DNA of the CDR3: TGTGCCAGCAGCTTAGGGGCTAGCGGGAGTGGAGAGACCCAGTACTTC.

As to this clonotype: A much larger clone sits a single nucleotide away, making a read error possible. J is TRBJ2-6 and V is TRBV7-2; TRBD1 aligns across 7 bases. Germline V gene data show CDR1 as SGHTA and CDR2 as FQGNSA. This CDR3 has 18 residues. Trimming at V came to 3 bases and at J to 0 bases, leaving 8 bases not matched to a gene. CDR3: CASSFAETGFSGANVLTF. CDR3 nucleotide sequence: TGTGCCAGCAGCTTCGCCGAGACAGGGTTCTCTGGGGCCAACGTCCTGACTTTC.

This clonotype was recorded a few times. V and J are TRBV12-3 or TRBV12-4 and TRBJ2-5; the D is unclear. This CDR3 has 13 residues. The ends were cut back, 6 bases at V and 3 bases at J, with 11 bases in the middle. The CDR3 nucleotides read TGTGCCAGCAGCCTTTACGAGGAAGAGACCCAGTACTTC. Translating it yields CASSLYEEETQYF.

There are a few counts of this clonotype. This sequence joins TRBV7-9 and TRBJ1-2; no firm D call. Germline V lookup: CDR1 SEHNR, CDR2 FQNEAQ (reference sequence). The ends were cut back, 8 bases at V and 8 bases at J, with 21 bases in the middle. The CDR3 has 14 amino acids. As DNA, the CDR3 is TGTGCCAGCGCTCAGCTTCCTTCGGTGGAGGGCTACACCTTC. Translating it yields CASAQLPSVEGYTF.

This clonotype was observed a few times. The chain links TRBV12-3 or TRBV12-4 to TRBJ2-3; tentatively, D is TRBD1 or TRBD2 (5 bases each). CDR3 length equals 15 residues. The V end was cut by 3 bases, the J end by 1 base, with 11 bases between. The CDR3 is CASSFRDRGTDTQYF. The CDR3 DNA reads TGTGCCAGCAGTTTCCGGGACCGGGGCACAGATACGCAGTATTTT.